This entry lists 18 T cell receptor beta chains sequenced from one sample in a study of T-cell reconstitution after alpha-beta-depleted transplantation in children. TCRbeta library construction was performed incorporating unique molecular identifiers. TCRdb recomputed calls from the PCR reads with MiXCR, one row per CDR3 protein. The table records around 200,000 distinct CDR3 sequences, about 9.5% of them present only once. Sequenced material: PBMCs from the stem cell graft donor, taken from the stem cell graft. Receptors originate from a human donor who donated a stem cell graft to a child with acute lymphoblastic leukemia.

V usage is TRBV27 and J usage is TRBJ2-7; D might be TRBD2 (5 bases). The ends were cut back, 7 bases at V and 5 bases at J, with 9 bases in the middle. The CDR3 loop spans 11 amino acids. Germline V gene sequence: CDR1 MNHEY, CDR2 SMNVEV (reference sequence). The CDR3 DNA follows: TGTGCCAGCAAGCTCGGGAACGAGCAGTACTTC. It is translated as CASKLGNEQYF.

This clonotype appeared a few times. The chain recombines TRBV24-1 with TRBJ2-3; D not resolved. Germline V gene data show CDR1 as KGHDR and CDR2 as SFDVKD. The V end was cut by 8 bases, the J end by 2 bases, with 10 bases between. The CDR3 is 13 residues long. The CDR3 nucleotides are TGTGCCACCACCCACCCTGACACAGATACGCAGTATTTT. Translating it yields CATTHPDTDTQYF.

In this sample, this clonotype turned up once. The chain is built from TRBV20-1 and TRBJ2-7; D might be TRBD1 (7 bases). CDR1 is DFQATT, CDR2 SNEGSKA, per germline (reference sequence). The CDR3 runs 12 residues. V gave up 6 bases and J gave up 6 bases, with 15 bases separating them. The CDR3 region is CSAMSGGSEQYF. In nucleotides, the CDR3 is TGCAGTGCCATGTCAGGGGGGTCCGAGCAGTACTTC.

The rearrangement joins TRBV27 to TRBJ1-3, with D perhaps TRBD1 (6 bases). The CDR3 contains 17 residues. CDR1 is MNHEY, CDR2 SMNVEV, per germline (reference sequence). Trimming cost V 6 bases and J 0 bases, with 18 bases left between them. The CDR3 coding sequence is TGTGCCAGCAGCCCCTTATCCACAGGGACCTCTGGAAACACCATATATTTT. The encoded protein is CASSPLSTGTSGNTIYF.

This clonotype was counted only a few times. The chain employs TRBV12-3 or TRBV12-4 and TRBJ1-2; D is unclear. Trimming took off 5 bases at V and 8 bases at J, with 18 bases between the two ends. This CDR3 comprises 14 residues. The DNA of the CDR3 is TGTGCCAGCAGTCCGACATTCCTCCGGCAGGGCTACACCTTC. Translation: CASSPTFLRQGYTF.

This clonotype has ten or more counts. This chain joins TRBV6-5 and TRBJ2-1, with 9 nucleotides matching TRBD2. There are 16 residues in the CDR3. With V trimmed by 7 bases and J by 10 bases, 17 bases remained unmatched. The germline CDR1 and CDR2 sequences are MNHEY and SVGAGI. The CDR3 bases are TGTGCCAGCACCCAATCCGGGACTAGCAGCCCTTGGGAGCAGTTCTTC. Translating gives CASTQSGTSSPWEQFF.

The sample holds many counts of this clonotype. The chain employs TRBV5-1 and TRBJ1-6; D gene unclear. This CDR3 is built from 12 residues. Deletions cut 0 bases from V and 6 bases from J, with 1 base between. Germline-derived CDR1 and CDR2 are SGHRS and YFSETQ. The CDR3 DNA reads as TGCGCCAGCAGCTTGGGTAATTCACCCCTCCACTTT. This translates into CASSLGNSPLHF.

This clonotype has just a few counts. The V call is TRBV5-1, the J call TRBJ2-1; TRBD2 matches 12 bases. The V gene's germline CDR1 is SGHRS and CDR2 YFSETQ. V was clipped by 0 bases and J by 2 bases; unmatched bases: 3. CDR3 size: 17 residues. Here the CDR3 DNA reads TGCGCCAGCAGCTTGGGGGGACTAGCGGGCCCCTACAATGAGCAGTTCTTC. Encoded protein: CASSLGGLAGPYNEQFF.

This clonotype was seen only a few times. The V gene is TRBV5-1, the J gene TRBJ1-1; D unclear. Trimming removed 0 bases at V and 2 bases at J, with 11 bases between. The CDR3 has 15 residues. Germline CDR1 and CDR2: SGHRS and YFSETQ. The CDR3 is CASSLGSSTNTEAFF. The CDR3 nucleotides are TGCGCCAGCAGCTTGGGCAGCTCCACAAACACTGAAGCTTTCTTT.

The CDR3 loop reads CASSPADPEQFF. Written as DNA, the CDR3 is TGTGCCAGCTCACCGGCGGACCCTGAGCAGTTCTTC. J is TRBJ2-1 and V is TRBV18; no reliable D call. With 3 bases removed from V and 9 bases from J, the gap between germline ends came to 9 bases. The CDR3 consists of 12 residues. Germline V gene data show CDR1 as KGHSH and CDR2 as LQKENI.

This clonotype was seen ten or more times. The CDR3 region has the DNA TGTGCCAGTAGTATTCAATGGACAGCATCCTACGAGCAGTACTTC. Its translation: CASSIQWTASYEQYF. This rearrangement joins TRBV19 to TRBJ2-7, with TRBD1 as a possible D gene (6 bases). Per germline, CDR1 LNHDA and CDR2 SQIVND (reference sequence). The ends were cut back, 3 bases at V and 1 base at J, with 13 bases in the middle. The CDR3 contains 15 residues.

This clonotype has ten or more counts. The CDR3 nucleotides are TGCAGTGCGGGGACTAGCTTAGGACCAGATACGCAGTATTTT. It codes for CSAGTSLGPDTQYF. The rearrangement links TRBV20-1 to TRBJ2-3, with 9 bases that match TRBD2. From germline, CDR1 is DFQATT and CDR2 SNEGSKA (reference sequence). CDR3 length equals 14 residues. Losses at the gene ends were 6 bases for V and 4 bases for J; bases not matched to a gene: 8.

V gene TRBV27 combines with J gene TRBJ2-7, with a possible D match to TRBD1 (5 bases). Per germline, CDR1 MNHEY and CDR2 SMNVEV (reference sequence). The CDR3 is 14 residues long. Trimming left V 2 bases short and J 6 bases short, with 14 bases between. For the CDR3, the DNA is TGTGCCAGCAGTTTACTTGGCGACAGAGGCGAGCAGTACTTC. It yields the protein CASSLLGDRGEQYF.

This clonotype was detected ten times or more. The CDR3 loop reads CASRAQVDRKREQYF. CDR3 DNA: TGTGCCAGCAGGGCCCAGGTAGACAGGAAGCGCGAGCAGTACTTC. The chain joins TRBV2 to TRBJ2-7; a weak D match, TRBD1 (6 bases). The CDR3 runs 15 residues. V gave up 6 bases and J gave up 6 bases, with 21 bases separating them. Germline V gene data show CDR1 as SNHLY and CDR2 as FYNNEI.

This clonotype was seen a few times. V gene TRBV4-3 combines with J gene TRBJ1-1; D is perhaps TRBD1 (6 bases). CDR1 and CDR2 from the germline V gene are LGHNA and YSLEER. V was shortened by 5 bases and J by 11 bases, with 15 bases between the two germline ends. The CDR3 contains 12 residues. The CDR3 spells CASSLLGGEAFF. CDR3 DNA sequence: TGCGCCAGCAGCTTGTTAGGGGGGGAGGCTTTCTTT.

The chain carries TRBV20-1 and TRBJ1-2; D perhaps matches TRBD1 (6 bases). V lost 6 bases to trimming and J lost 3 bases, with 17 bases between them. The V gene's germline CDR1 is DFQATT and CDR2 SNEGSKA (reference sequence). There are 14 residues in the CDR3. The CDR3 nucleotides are TGCAGTGCAATTCCACAGGGAGGCGACTATGGCTACACCTTC. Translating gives CSAIPQGGDYGYTF.

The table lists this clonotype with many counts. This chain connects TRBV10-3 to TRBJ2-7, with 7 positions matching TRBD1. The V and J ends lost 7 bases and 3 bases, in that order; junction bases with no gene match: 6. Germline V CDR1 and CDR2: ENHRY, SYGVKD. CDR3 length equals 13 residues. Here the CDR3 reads CAITTGTDYEQYF. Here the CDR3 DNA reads TGTGCCATCACCACTGGGACAGACTACGAGCAGTACTTC.

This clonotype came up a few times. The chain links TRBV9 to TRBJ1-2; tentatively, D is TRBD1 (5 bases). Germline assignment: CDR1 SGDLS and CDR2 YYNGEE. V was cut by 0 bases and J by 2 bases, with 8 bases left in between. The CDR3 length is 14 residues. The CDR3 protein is CASSVGQLNYGYTF. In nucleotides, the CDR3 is TGTGCCAGCAGCGTAGGACAGCTCAACTATGGCTACACCTTC. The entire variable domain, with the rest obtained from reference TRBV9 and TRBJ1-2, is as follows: DSGVTQTPKHLITATGQRVTLRCSPRSGDLSVYWYQQSLDQGLQFLIQYYNGEERAKGNILERFSAQQFPDLHSELNLSSLELGDSALYFCASSVGQLNYGYTFGSGTRLTVV.